Below, 25 T cell receptor beta chains from the same sample are listed, as sequenced in a study of human T cells and chemical hapten exposure. TCRdb used MiXCR to reprocess the RACE reads, holding one entry per CDR3 protein. The sample contains 97,000 or so distinct CDR3 sequences, roughly 27% of which appear only once. Time point noted: patch test 3, about 24 weeks after DPC sensitization. The treatment was: therapeutic diphenylcyclopropenone sensitization with weekly scalp DPC. The source material was whole blood, sampled in connection with sensitization to the hapten diphenylcyclopropenone (DPC). All receptors come from a man in his forties with alopecia areata. Some clones in this sample may be carry-over from other donors' samples.

This clonotype was seen a few times. V and J are TRBV5-4 and TRBJ1-1; no clear D gene. Germline CDR1 and CDR2: SGHNT and YYREEE (reference sequence). V lost 4 bases to trimming and J lost 0 bases, with 19 bases between them. The length of the CDR3 is 17 residues. The CDR3 coding sequence is TGTGCCAGCAGCCCAGCCGGGCAGTTTACCATGAACACTGAAGCTTTCTTT. It encodes CASSPAGQFTMNTEAFF.

The V gene is TRBV7-2, the J gene TRBJ2-3; unclear D gene. Trimming stripped 5 bases from V and 2 bases from J, with 8 bases between. The germline V gene has CDR1 SGHTA and CDR2 FQGNSA. The CDR3 has 13 amino acids. The CDR3 coding sequence is TGTGCCAGCAGCCTAAAGGACACAGATACGCAGTATTTT. It codes for CASSLKDTDTQYF.

The V and J genes are TRBV27 and TRBJ1-6; 7 nucleotides line up with TRBD1. Unmatched junction bases numbered 6, after V lost 0 bases and J lost 10 bases. Germline V gives CDR1 MNHEY, CDR2 SMNVEV (reference sequence). The CDR3 runs 15 residues. CDR3 sequence (DNA): TGTGCCAGCAGTTTATCGCGTCAGGGGGGCTCACCCCTCCACTTT. As protein: CASSLSRQGGSPLHF.

The rearrangement joins TRBV28 to TRBJ1-5; D is unresolved. Germline V lookup: CDR1 MDHEN, CDR2 SYDVKM. The V end was cut by 5 bases, the J end by 6 bases, with 17 bases between. This CDR3 contains 15 residues. The CDR3 loop is CASSVQTGSGQPQHF. CDR3 nucleotides: TGTGCCAGCAGTGTCCAGACGGGGAGCGGTCAGCCCCAGCATTTT.

The sample holds a few counts of this clonotype. The chain is built from TRBV27 and TRBJ1-6; D ambiguous. V lost 3 bases and J lost 6, with 6 bases in between. The CDR3 is made up of 13 amino acids. In germline, CDR1 is MNHEY, CDR2 SMNVEV (reference sequence). The CDR3 reads CASSFGSNSPLHF. CDR3 in DNA: TGTGCCAGCAGTTTTGGCAGTAATTCACCCCTCCACTTT.

This clonotype has ten or more counts. The chain combines TRBV29-1 with TRBJ2-5, with 9 nucleotides matching TRBD2. V lost 6 bases to trimming and J lost 5 bases; unmatched junction nucleotides: 7. Germline lookup yields CDR1 SQVTM and CDR2 ANQGSEA. CDR3 length equals 13 residues. The CDR3 nucleotides are TGCAGCGTATACGGACTAGCGACGGAGACCCAGTACTTC. Its translation: CSVYGLATETQYF.

This chain joins TRBV28 and TRBJ2-7, with D unresolved. Germline V gene sequence: CDR1 MDHEN, CDR2 SYDVKM. CDR3 length: 12 residues. V lost 6 bases to trimming and J lost 0 bases, with 6 bases between them. CDR3 loop: CASRQPSYEQYF. Here the CDR3 DNA reads TGTGCCAGCAGGCAACCCTCCTACGAGCAGTACTTC.

The chain couples TRBV24-1 to TRBJ1-5, with 7 bases that match TRBD1. V was pared by 3 bases and J by 5 bases, with 3 bases of the junction left unmatched. Germline assignment: CDR1 KGHDR and CDR2 SFDVKD. The CDR3 runs to 14 residues. The CDR3 is CATSDNRGHQPQHF. As DNA, the CDR3 is TGTGCCACCAGTGATAACAGGGGTCATCAGCCCCAGCATTTT.

The V call is TRBV12-3 or TRBV12-4, the J call TRBJ2-5, with D hard to call. V was shortened by 0 bases and J by 4 bases, with 6 bases between the two germline ends. This CDR3 has 13 residues. CDR3 in DNA: TGTGCCAGCAGTTTAGCGCTTGGAGAGACCCAGTACTTC. It translates to CASSLALGETQYF.

This clonotype appeared a few times. The V gene is TRBV20-1, the J gene TRBJ2-7, with D possibly being TRBD2 (6 bases). The ends were cut back, 6 bases at V and 0 bases at J, with 21 bases in the middle. The CDR3 has 16 amino acids. Germline V lookup: CDR1 DFQATT, CDR2 SNEGSKA (reference sequence). The CDR3: CSALDGFGGSSYEQYF. The CDR3 bases are TGCAGTGCCCTGGACGGATTCGGGGGAAGCTCCTACGAGCAGTACTTC.

This clonotype has a handful of counts. The gene calls are TRBV24-1 and TRBJ2-2; the D gene is possibly TRBD2 (6 bases). The ends were cut back, 1 base at V and 2 bases at J, with 10 bases in the middle. CDR3 size: 16 residues. The germline V gene has CDR1 KGHDR and CDR2 SFDVKD. Written as DNA, the CDR3 is TGTGCCACCAGTGATTTTGGCGGGGTCAACACCGGGGAGCTGTTTTTT. Its translation is CATSDFGGVNTGELFF.

In nucleotides, the CDR3 is TGTGCCAGCAGCTTAGGCTCCGGGGGGGAGACCCAGTACTTC. Translation gives CASSLGSGGETQYF. V is TRBV7-2 and J is TRBJ2-5; TRBD2 aligns across 7 bases. The CDR3 runs 14 residues. Germline assignment: CDR1 SGHTA and CDR2 FQGNSA. The ends lost 1 base at V and 5 bases at J; junction bases unmatched: 4.

This clonotype occurred a few times. The chain is built from TRBV11-2 and TRBJ1-1; the D gene is possibly TRBD1 (5 bases). Trimming removed 1 base at V and 3 bases at J, with 15 bases between. Germline CDR1 is SGHAT and CDR2 is FQNNGV. The CDR3 length is 16 residues. CDR3 region: CASSLVIGGGDTEAFF. The CDR3 region has the DNA TGTGCCAGCAGCTTAGTTATTGGGGGGGGTGACACTGAAGCTTTCTTT.

J is TRBJ2-3 and V is TRBV21-1; the tabulated D call, TRBD2, remains unverified against the DNA. TRBV21-1 is deemed a pseudogene. The CDR3 consists of 15 residues. The CDR3 loop is CASSKRASGPDTQYF. The CDR3 nucleotides are TGTGCCAGCAGCAAAAGGGCCTCGGGCCCAGATACGCAGTATTTT.

The rearrangement uses TRBV27 and TRBJ1-6; D is unresolved. The CDR3 length is 12 residues. CDR1 is MNHEY, CDR2 SMNVEV, per germline (reference sequence). Trimming took 4 bases from V and 7 from J, leaving 5 bases between them. The CDR3, as DNA: TGTGCCAGCAGTTATTCCAATTCACCCCTCCACTTT. Amino acid sequence: CASSYSNSPLHF.

The sample holds a few counts of this clonotype. V usage is TRBV5-5 and J usage is TRBJ2-1, with 7 bases that match TRBD2. V shed 2 bases and J 0 bases; nucleotides not matched to a gene: 2. Germline assignment: CDR1 SGHKS and CDR2 YYEKEE (reference sequence). This CDR3 is 15 amino acids long. Here the CDR3 reads CASSFGGSSYNEQFF. CDR3 in DNA: TGTGCCAGCAGCTTCGGGGGGTCCTCCTACAATGAGCAGTTCTTC.

The rearrangement uses TRBV6-5 and TRBJ2-5, with D hard to call. The V end lost 5 bases, the J end lost 1 base, and 11 bases lay between the germline ends. CDR3 length: 14 amino acids. CDR1 and CDR2 from the germline V gene are MNHEY and SVGAGI. CDR3 protein: CASSITTRQETQYF. The CDR3 region has the DNA TGTGCCAGCAGTATAACCACTCGCCAAGAGACCCAGTACTTC.

This chain uses TRBV27 with TRBJ2-7; D is unresolved. The CDR3 covers 15 residues. Trimming removed 6 bases at V and 0 bases at J, with 15 bases between. Germline CDR1 is MNHEY and CDR2 is SMNVEV (reference sequence). This CDR3 is CASSLIASTSYEQYF. In DNA form, the CDR3 reads TGTGCCAGCAGCCTGATAGCCTCGACCTCCTACGAGCAGTACTTC.

A few counts support this clonotype. The rearrangement uses TRBV29-1 and TRBJ2-5; D is perhaps TRBD2 (6 bases). Germline CDR1 is SQVTM and CDR2 is ANQGSEA. The V end lost 7 bases, the J end lost 5 bases, and 11 bases lay between the germline ends. There are 11 residues in the CDR3. The DNA for the CDR3 is TGCAGCGGTCGACTAGTGGAGACCCAGTACTTC. It encodes CSGRLVETQYF.

This clonotype was observed a few times. The gene calls are TRBV28 and TRBJ1-1; no reliable D call. V was cut by 5 bases and J by 0 bases, with 13 bases left in between. This CDR3 is built from 15 residues. Germline-derived CDR1 and CDR2 are MDHEN and SYDVKM. The CDR3 coding sequence is TGTGCCAGCAGTCGCCCGACAAGGGTGAACACTGAAGCTTTCTTT. It translates to CASSRPTRVNTEAFF.

The chain couples TRBV11-2 to TRBJ1-1, with 9 bases identical to TRBD1. CDR1 is SGHAT, CDR2 FQNNGV, per germline. V shed 3 bases, J shed 4 bases, and the junction held 3 bases outside the gene matches. The CDR3 is 14 residues long. The CDR3 bases are TGTGCCAGCAGCTTGGGGACAGGGATCACTGAAGCTTTCTTT. It codes for CASSLGTGITEAFF.

In its sample, this clonotype was seen once. The chain recombines TRBV14 with TRBJ2-1; 11 bases fit TRBD2. The trim removed 0 bases at V and 15 bases at J, leaving 4 bases unmatched. In germline, CDR1 is SGHDN, CDR2 FVKESK. This CDR3 spans 13 amino acids. The CDR3 sequence: CASSQDTSGSLFF. The DNA for the CDR3 is TGTGCCAGCAGCCAAGATACTAGCGGGAGTTTGTTCTTC.

This clonotype appeared a few times. This chain connects TRBV20-1 to TRBJ2-7; TRBD1 aligns across 7 bases. The germline V gene encodes CDR1 DFQATT and CDR2 SNEGSKA (reference sequence). Losses at the gene ends were 2 bases for V and 3 bases for J; bases not matched to a gene: 7. There are 14 residues in the CDR3. CDR3 in DNA: TGCAGTGCTAGATCCGGGACAGCGATCTACGAGCAGTACTTC. Its translation: CSARSGTAIYEQYF.

V is TRBV6-6 and J is TRBJ1-4, with D possibly being TRBD1 (5 bases). V was shortened by 5 bases and J by 0 bases, with 13 bases between the two germline ends. The CDR3 is 16 residues long. Germline CDR1 and CDR2: MNHNY and SVGAGI (reference sequence). The CDR3 DNA is TGTGCCAGCAGTCCTAAGGGGTTAACAACTAATGAAAAACTGTTTTTT. This translates into CASSPKGLTTNEKLFF.

The V gene is TRBV7-3, the J gene TRBJ2-3, with 10 bases identical to TRBD1. The CDR3 has 17 residues. Losses at the gene ends were 6 bases for V and 4 bases for J; bases not matched to a gene: 13. Looked up from germline, CDR1 is SGHTA and CDR2 is FQGTGA. The CDR3 here is CASSQPEGQGTADTQYF. The CDR3 coding sequence is TGTGCCAGCAGTCAACCGGAGGGACAGGGGACGGCAGATACGCAGTATTTT.